The 14 T cell receptor beta chains in this list originate from one sample, sequenced in a study of cytomegalovirus exposure and HLA in healthy donors. Vbeta (60) and Jbeta (13) primers were used in the PCR. Method: immunoSEQ multiplex PCR; TCRdb's copy keeps in-frame clones and lacks some. The sample holds about 120,000 clones; around 73% are singletons and the top ten take 5% to 6%. What was sequenced was PBMCs. The receptors shown here come from a woman in her 30s in good health and CMV-seropositive.

The chain carries TRBV6-5 and TRBJ2-5; 8 bases line up with TRBD1. This CDR3 spans 15 amino acids. The V segment lost 2 bases and the J segment 4 bases; nucleotides outside the gene matches: 6. CDR1 is MNHEY, CDR2 SVGAGI, per germline. The CDR3 sequence is CASSYRVTGGETQYF. The CDR3 nucleotides are TGTGCCAGCAGTTACCGCGTAACAGGGGGAGAGACCCAGTACTTC.

This chain links TRBV2 with TRBJ2-1; TRBD1 agrees at 7 bases. The CDR3 is 14 amino acids. The germline V gene has CDR1 SNHLY and CDR2 FYNNEI. With V trimmed by 4 bases and J by 4 bases, 4 bases remained unmatched. The CDR3 spells CASSAQGVYNEQFF. DNA of the CDR3: TGTGCCAGCAGTGCCCAGGGGGTTTACAATGAGCAGTTCTTC.

DNA for the CDR3: TGTGCCAGCAGTATTTTCGGGAGCAATCAGCCCCAGCATTTT. Translated, it gives CASSIFGSNQPQHF. The V call is TRBV2, the J call TRBJ1-5, with unresolved D. The CDR3 has 14 amino acids. In germline, CDR1 is SNHLY, CDR2 FYNNEI. V was trimmed by 5 bases and J by 1 base, leaving 9 bases between them.

A word on this clone: At one boundary the junction diverges from the germline segment, which might be a read error. The chain carries TRBV7-7 and TRBJ2-1, with TRBD2 identical over 15 bases. This CDR3 region has 15 residues. From germline, CDR1 is SSHAT and CDR2 FNYEAQ (reference sequence). The CDR3 nucleotides read TGTGCTAGCAGCGCCGGGACTAGCGGGGGGAATGAGCAGTTCTTC. This encodes CASSAGTSGGNEQFF.

The rearrangement uses TRBV15 and TRBJ1-1, with 8 bases matching TRBD1. The length of the CDR3 is 15 residues. Germline values: CDR1 LNHNV, CDR2 YYDKDF (reference sequence). The V gene end was trimmed by 4 bases and the J gene end by 3 bases; junction bases not matched to a gene: 7. The CDR3 protein is CATSKGTGVDTEAFF. The DNA of the CDR3 is TGTGCCACCAGCAAAGGGACAGGAGTCGACACTGAAGCTTTCTTT.

This clone turned up a few times. This chain joins TRBV5-4 and TRBJ2-3; 10 bases agree with TRBD2. This CDR3 has 16 amino acids. Germline CDR1 is SGHNT and CDR2 is YYREEE (reference sequence). V dropped 2 bases and J dropped 2; count of bases not matched to a gene: 5. CDR3 in amino acids: CASSFKAGGPTDTQYF. The CDR3 DNA is TGTGCCAGCAGCTTTAAAGCGGGAGGGCCCACAGATACGCAGTATTTT.

The chain has TRBV12-5 and TRBJ2-1, with TRBD2 identical over 8 bases. The CDR3 consists of 15 residues. The V gene end was trimmed by 7 bases and the J gene end by 0 bases; junction bases not matched to a gene: 5. In germline, CDR1 is LGHNT, CDR2 FRNRAP. The CDR3 loop reads CASAAGATSYNEQFF. CDR3 bases: TGTGCTAGTGCAGCGGGGGCTACCTCCTACAATGAGCAGTTCTTC.

CDR3 sequence: CASSSRGGGSPLHF. The CDR3 DNA reads as TGTGCCAGCAGCTCTCGGGGGGGAGGCTCACCCCTCCACTTT. The chain joins TRBV7-8 to TRBJ1-6, with a possible D match to TRBD1 (5 bases). Trimming shortened V by 4 bases and J by 10 bases, and 14 bases separated the two germline ends. The germline V gene encodes CDR1 SGHVS and CDR2 FQNEAQ. This CDR3 is built from 14 residues.

The gene calls are TRBV6-5 and TRBJ1-4; tentatively, D is TRBD1 (5 bases). Germline V lookup: CDR1 MNHEY, CDR2 SVGAGI. This CDR3 has 13 residues. The V and J ends lost 4 bases and 11 bases respectively, with 14 bases between them. The CDR3 sequence is CASSFVGGRKLFF. The CDR3 nucleotides read TGTGCCAGCAGTTTCGTTGGGGGGAGGAAACTGTTTTTT.

This clone was seen a few times. This chain uses TRBV30 with TRBJ1-6; a weak D match, TRBD1 (6 bases). The CDR3 extends over 13 amino acids. Germline CDR1 is GTSNPN and CDR2 is SVGIG (reference sequence). Trimming left V 1 base short and J 7 bases short, with 8 bases between. The CDR3, as DNA: TGTGCCTGGAGTGGAACAGGGAATTCACCCCTCCACTTT. Translation: CAWSGTGNSPLHF.

The chain links TRBV5-6 to TRBJ2-4, with 8 bases lining up with TRBD1. The CDR3 contains 14 residues. The V gene end was trimmed by 4 bases and the J gene end by 7 bases; junction bases not matched to a gene: 7. In germline, CDR1 is SGHDT, CDR2 YYEEEE. The CDR3 bases are TGTGCCAGCAGCCCTAGACAGGGGAGGAACATTCAGTACTTC. Translating gives CASSPRQGRNIQYF.

This chain joins TRBV25-1 and TRBJ1-2; 9 bases fit TRBD1. Germline V gene sequence: CDR1 MGHDK, CDR2 SYGVNS. J gave up 4 bases and V 6 bases, and 9 bases lay outside the gene matches. The CDR3 contains 15 residues. The CDR3 sequence: CASSATGGRVYGYTF. The DNA for the CDR3 is TGTGCCAGCAGCGCTACAGGGGGCCGGGTCTATGGCTACACCTTC.

V usage is TRBV10-3 and J usage is TRBJ1-1, with D possibly TRBD1 on 6 matching bases. The germline gives CDR1 ENHRY, CDR2 SYGVKD. V was cut by 3 bases and J by 3 bases, with 11 bases left in between. The CDR3 runs to 14 residues. The CDR3 DNA reads TGTGCCATCAGTGAAGGGGGGGTGTACACTGAAGCTTTCTTT. It specifies CAISEGGVYTEAFF.

The chain carries TRBV5-1 and TRBJ2-5, with 7 bases lining up with TRBD1. After removal of 4 bases from V and 5 bases from J, the junction contained 5 bases not matched to a gene. The germline gives CDR1 SGHRS, CDR2 YFSETQ. This CDR3 region has 13 residues. DNA for the CDR3: TGCGCCAGCAGCGACGGGACAGAGGAGACCCAGTACTTC. It is translated as CASSDGTEETQYF.